Listed below are T cell receptor beta chains from one sample, sequenced in a study of blood T cell repertoires in COVID-19. Data came from immunoSEQ multiplex PCR; TCRdb stores just in-frame clones and leaves some out. This sample has some 350,000 clones; about 90% occur once, and the top ten carry about 5%. The material sequenced was PBMCs or T cells enriched from blood (not recorded which). All receptors come from a woman in her twenties or thirties who had recovered from COVID-19. The CDR3 runs from the conserved cysteine through the conserved F or W. The order of the fields is clone size, J gene, CDR3 length, V gene, D gene, CDR3 protein, CDR3 DNA. The D gene is left open where the match is weak. Rows may omit the clone size; those that give it use once, few, many or a size class.

clone_size: NA; j_call: TRBJ2-5; cdr3_length: 14; v_call: TRBV9; d_call: NA; cdr3_aa: CASSVVGGEETQYF; cdr3_nt: TGTGCCAGCAGCGTAGTGGGAGGAGAAGAGACCCAGTACTTC
clone_size: NA; j_call: TRBJ2-1; cdr3_length: 15; v_call: TRBV6-1; d_call: NA; cdr3_aa: CASSDQAEGHNEQFF; cdr3_nt: TGTGCCAGCAGTGATCAGGCAGAAGGCCACAATGAGCAGTTCTTC
clone_size: NA; j_call: TRBJ2-3; cdr3_length: 12; v_call: TRBV15; d_call: NA; cdr3_aa: CATSPLTDTQYF; cdr3_nt: TGTGCCACCAGCCCCCTCACAGATACGCAGTATTTT
clone_size: NA; j_call: TRBJ2-3; cdr3_length: 20; v_call: TRBV4-2; d_call: TRBD2; cdr3_aa: CASSQALGLAGGPSTDTQYF; cdr3_nt: TGTGCCAGCAGCCAAGCCCTAGGACTAGCGGGGGGGCCTAGCACAGATACGCAGTATTTT
clone_size: NA; j_call: TRBJ2-7; cdr3_length: 14; v_call: TRBV5-1; d_call: NA; cdr3_aa: CASSLYDGAYEQYF; cdr3_nt: TGCGCCAGCAGCTTGTATGACGGAGCCTACGAGCAGTACTTC
clone_size: NA; j_call: TRBJ2-1; cdr3_length: 14; v_call: TRBV7-3; d_call: NA; cdr3_aa: CASSFDSSYNEQFF; cdr3_nt: TGTGCCAGCAGCTTTGACAGCTCCTACAATGAGCAGTTCTTC
clone_size: NA; j_call: TRBJ2-7; cdr3_length: 15; v_call: TRBV28; d_call: TRBD1; cdr3_aa: CASSNGQETNYEQYF; cdr3_nt: TGTGCCAGCAGTAATGGACAGGAAACAAACTACGAGCAGTACTTC
clone_size: NA; j_call: TRBJ1-2; cdr3_length: 15; v_call: TRBV5-1; d_call: TRBD1; cdr3_aa: CASSFDRDRGGGYTF; cdr3_nt: TGCGCCAGCAGCTTTGACCGGGACAGGGGCGGAGGCTACACCTTC
clone_size: NA; j_call: TRBJ1-4; cdr3_length: 11; v_call: TRBV6-5; d_call: NA; cdr3_aa: CASQRREKLFF; cdr3_nt: TGTGCCAGCCAGCGACGTGAAAAACTGTTTTTT
clone_size: NA; j_call: TRBJ2-4; cdr3_length: 14; v_call: TRBV3-1/TRBV3-2; d_call: NA; cdr3_aa: CASSQLDSGNIQYF; cdr3_nt: TGTGCCAGCAGCCAACTTGACAGTGGAAACATTCAGTACTTC
clone_size: NA; j_call: TRBJ1-2; cdr3_length: 14; v_call: TRBV5-8; d_call: NA; cdr3_aa: CASSSLNRVGGYTF; cdr3_nt: TGTGCCAGCAGCTCCCTTAACAGGGTGGGCGGCTACACCTTC
clone_size: NA; j_call: TRBJ1-1; cdr3_length: 16; v_call: TRBV7-6; d_call: TRBD1; cdr3_aa: CASSLPQQGSNTEAFF; cdr3_nt: TGTGCCAGCAGCTTACCCCAACAGGGGTCAAACACTGAAGCTTTCTTT
clone_size: NA; j_call: TRBJ2-7; cdr3_length: 14; v_call: TRBV6-5; d_call: NA; cdr3_aa: CASTPGYSSYEQYF; cdr3_nt: TGTGCCAGCACCCCAGGGTACAGCTCCTACGAGCAGTACTTC
clone_size: NA; j_call: TRBJ2-7; cdr3_length: 15; v_call: TRBV7-9; d_call: NA; cdr3_aa: CASSSRTSHSREQYF; cdr3_nt: TGTGCCAGCAGCTCCAGGACATCCCACTCGAGGGAGCAGTACTTC
clone_size: NA; j_call: TRBJ2-1; cdr3_length: 15; v_call: TRBV20-1; d_call: TRBD2; cdr3_aa: CSASRLAGGSYEQFF; cdr3_nt: TGCAGTGCTAGTCGACTAGCGGGGGGTAGTTATGAGCAGTTCTTC
clone_size: once; j_call: TRBJ1-6; cdr3_length: 18; v_call: TRBV5-5; d_call: NA; cdr3_aa: CASSLDRGLSSYNSPLHF; cdr3_nt: TGTGCCAGCAGCTTGGATAGGGGCCTGAGCTCCTATAATTCACCCCTCCACTTT
clone_size: NA; j_call: TRBJ1-2; cdr3_length: 15; v_call: TRBV7-2; d_call: TRBD1; cdr3_aa: CASSLTTGGLDGYTF; cdr3_nt: TGTGCCAGCAGCCTAACGACAGGGGGCCTGGATGGCTACACCTTC
clone_size: NA; j_call: TRBJ1-4; cdr3_length: 15; v_call: TRBV28; d_call: TRBD1; cdr3_aa: CASSLWGQGNEKLFF; cdr3_nt: TGTGCCAGCAGTTTATGGGGACAGGGTAATGAAAAACTGTTTTTT
clone_size: once; j_call: TRBJ1-2; cdr3_length: 12; v_call: TRBV29-1; d_call: TRBD1; cdr3_aa: CSVGAGGDGYTF; cdr3_nt: TGCAGCGTTGGGGCAGGGGGCGATGGCTACACCTTC
clone_size: NA; j_call: TRBJ1-2; cdr3_length: 14; v_call: TRBV11-2; d_call: NA; cdr3_aa: CASSPRDRTNGYTF; cdr3_nt: TGTGCCAGCAGCCCCCGTGACAGGACGAACGGCTACACCTTC
clone_size: NA; j_call: TRBJ2-3; cdr3_length: 15; v_call: TRBV27; d_call: NA; cdr3_aa: CASSRDKHGPDTQYF; cdr3_nt: TGTGCCAGCAGCAGGGACAAACACGGACCAGATACGCAGTATTTT
clone_size: NA; j_call: TRBJ1-4; cdr3_length: 13; v_call: TRBV6-5; d_call: NA; cdr3_aa: CASSGELNEKLFF; cdr3_nt: TGTGCCAGTTCAGGGGAACTTAATGAAAAACTGTTTTTT
clone_size: NA; j_call: TRBJ2-7; cdr3_length: 13; v_call: TRBV7-2; d_call: NA; cdr3_aa: CASSLAPLGTSFF; cdr3_nt: TGTGCCAGCAGCTTAGCGCCTCTCGGGACTTCATTCTTC
clone_size: NA; j_call: TRBJ1-1; cdr3_length: 13; v_call: TRBV27; d_call: NA; cdr3_aa: CASSSLGGTEAFF; cdr3_nt: TGTGCCAGCAGTTCCCTAGGTGGCACTGAAGCTTTCTTT
clone_size: NA; j_call: TRBJ1-6; cdr3_length: 16; v_call: TRBV2; d_call: NA; cdr3_aa: CASSEQGLRIYSPLHF; cdr3_nt: TGTGCCAGCAGTGAGCAGGGCTTAAGGATTTATTCACCCCTCCACTTT